This T cell receptor beta chain was identified in a study of CD4 T cells in relation to SARS-CoV-2 and coronaviruses. This table comes from immunoSEQ multiplex PCR, and its TCRdb copy is limited to in-frame clones, with some not included. The sample lists around 31,000 clones, about four fifths occurring once. Of note for this clone: The antigen is unknown.

The CDR3 extends over 12 amino acids. Trimming stripped 1 base from V and 6 bases from J, with 9 bases between. Per germline, CDR1 SQVTM and CDR2 ANQGSEA. The rearrangement joins TRBV29-1 to TRBJ1-2; unclear D gene. The sequence came from an adult with COVID-19. The sample consisted of memory CD4+ T cells from PBMCs, cultured in vitro. CDR3 loop: CSVEAYNDGYTF. CDR3 bases: TGCAGCGTTGAAGCCTACAATGATGGCTACACCTTC.